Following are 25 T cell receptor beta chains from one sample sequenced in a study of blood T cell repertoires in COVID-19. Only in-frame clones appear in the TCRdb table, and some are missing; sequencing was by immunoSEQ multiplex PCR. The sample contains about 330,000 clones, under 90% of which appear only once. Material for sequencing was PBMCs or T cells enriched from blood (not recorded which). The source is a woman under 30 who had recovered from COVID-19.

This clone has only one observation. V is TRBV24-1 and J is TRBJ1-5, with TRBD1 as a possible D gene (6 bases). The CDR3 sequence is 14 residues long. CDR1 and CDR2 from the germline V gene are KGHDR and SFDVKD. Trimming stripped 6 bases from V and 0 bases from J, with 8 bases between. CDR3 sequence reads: CATSWGLSNQPQHF. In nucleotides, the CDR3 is TGTGCCACCAGTTGGGGGCTTAGCAATCAGCCCCAGCATTTT.

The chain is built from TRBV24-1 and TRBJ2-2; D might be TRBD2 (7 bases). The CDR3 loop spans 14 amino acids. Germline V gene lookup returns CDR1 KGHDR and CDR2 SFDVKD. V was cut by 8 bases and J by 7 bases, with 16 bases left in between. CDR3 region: CATTEGGSGGELFF. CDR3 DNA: TGTGCCACCACCGAGGGGGGGAGTGGCGGGGAGCTGTTTTTT.

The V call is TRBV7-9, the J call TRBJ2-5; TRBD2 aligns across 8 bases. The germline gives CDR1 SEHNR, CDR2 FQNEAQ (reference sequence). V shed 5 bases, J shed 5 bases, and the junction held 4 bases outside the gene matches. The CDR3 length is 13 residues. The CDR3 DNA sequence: TGTGCCAGCAGCCCCGGCGGGGGGGAGACCCAGTACTTC. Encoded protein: CASSPGGGETQYF.

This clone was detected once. The chain's CDR3 is CATSEYTSGSPAGAWGEQFF. CDR3 bases: TGTGCCACCAGTGAGTACACTAGCGGGAGCCCAGCGGGAGCTTGGGGGGAGCAGTTCTTC. The J gene is TRBJ2-1, the V gene TRBV24-1; 11 positions match TRBD2. There are 20 residues in the CDR3. Germline loops: CDR1 KGHDR, CDR2 SFDVKD. Trimming at V came to 4 bases and at J to 10 bases, leaving 23 bases not matched to a gene.

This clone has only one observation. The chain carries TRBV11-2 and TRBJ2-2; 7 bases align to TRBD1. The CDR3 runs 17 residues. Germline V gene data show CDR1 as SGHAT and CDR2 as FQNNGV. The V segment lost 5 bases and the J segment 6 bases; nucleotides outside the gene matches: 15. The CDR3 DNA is TGTGCCAGCAGCCCACCCCAAGGGACAGTGGGACCCGGGGAGCTGTTTTTT. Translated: CASSPPQGTVGPGELFF.

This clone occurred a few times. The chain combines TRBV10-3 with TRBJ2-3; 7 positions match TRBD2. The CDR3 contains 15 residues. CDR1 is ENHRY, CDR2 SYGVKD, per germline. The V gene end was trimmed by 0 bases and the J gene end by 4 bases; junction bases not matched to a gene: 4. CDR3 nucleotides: TGTGCCATCAGTGAGTCGGGCGGGAGCGCAGATACGCAGTATTTT. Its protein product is CAISESGGSADTQYF.

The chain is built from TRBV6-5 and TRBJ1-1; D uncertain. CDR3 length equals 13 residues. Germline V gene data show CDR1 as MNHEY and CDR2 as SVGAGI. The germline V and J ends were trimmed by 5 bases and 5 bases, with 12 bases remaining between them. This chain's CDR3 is CASSRSRGTEAFF. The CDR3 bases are TGTGCCAGCAGTCGGTCGCGGGGAACTGAAGCTTTCTTT.

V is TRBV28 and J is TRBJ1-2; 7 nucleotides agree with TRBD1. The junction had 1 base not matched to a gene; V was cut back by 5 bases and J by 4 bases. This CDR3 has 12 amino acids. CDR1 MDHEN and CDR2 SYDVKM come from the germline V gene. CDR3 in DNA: TGTGCCAGCAGTGGGACAGCCTATGGCTACACCTTC. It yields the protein CASSGTAYGYTF.

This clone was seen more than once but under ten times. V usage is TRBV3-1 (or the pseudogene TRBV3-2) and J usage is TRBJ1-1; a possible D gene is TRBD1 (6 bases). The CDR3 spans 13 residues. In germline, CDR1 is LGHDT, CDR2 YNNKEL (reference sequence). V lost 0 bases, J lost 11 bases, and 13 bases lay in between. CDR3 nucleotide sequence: TGTGCCAGCAGCCAAGATTCGGGGGGCGGGGCTTTCTTT. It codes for CASSQDSGGGAFF.

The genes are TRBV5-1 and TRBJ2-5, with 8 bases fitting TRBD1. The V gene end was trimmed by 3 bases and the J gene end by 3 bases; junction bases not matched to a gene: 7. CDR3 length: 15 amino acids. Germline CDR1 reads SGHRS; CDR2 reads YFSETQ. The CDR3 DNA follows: TGCGCCAGCAGCTCTATCGGACAGGGTAAAGAGACCCAGTACTTC. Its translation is CASSSIGQGKETQYF.

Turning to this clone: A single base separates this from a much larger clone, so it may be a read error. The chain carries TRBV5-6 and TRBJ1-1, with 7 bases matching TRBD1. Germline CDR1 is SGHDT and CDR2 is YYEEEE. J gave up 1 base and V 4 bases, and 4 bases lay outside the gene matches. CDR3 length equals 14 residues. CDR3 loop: CASSPGTANTEAFF. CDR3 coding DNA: TGTGCCAGCAGCCCCGGGACAGCGAACACTGAAGCTTTCTTT.

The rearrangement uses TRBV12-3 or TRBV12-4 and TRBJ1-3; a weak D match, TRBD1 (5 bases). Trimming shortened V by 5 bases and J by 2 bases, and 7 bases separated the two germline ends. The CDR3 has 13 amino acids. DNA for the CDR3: TGTGCCAGCAGTAGGGGTGCTGGAAACACCATATATTTT. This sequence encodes CASSRGAGNTIYF.

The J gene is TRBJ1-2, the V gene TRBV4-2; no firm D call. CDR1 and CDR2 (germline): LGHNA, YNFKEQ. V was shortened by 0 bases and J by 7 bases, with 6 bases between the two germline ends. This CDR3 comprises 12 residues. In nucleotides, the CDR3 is TGTGCCAGCAGCCAAGAGGACTCTGGCTACACCTTC. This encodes CASSQEDSGYTF.

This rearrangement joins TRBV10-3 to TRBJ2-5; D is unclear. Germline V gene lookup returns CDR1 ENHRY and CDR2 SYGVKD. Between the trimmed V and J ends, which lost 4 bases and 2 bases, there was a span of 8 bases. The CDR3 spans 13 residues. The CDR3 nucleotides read TGTGCCATCAGTGTGGCAGGACAAGAGACCCAGTACTTC. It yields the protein CAISVAGQETQYF.

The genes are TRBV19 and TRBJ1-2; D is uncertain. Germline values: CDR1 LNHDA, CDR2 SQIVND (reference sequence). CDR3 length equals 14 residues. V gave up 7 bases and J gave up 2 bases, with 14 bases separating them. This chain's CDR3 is CASKRQLGNYGYTF. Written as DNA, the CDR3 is TGTGCCAGTAAGAGGCAGCTTGGGAACTATGGCTACACCTTC.

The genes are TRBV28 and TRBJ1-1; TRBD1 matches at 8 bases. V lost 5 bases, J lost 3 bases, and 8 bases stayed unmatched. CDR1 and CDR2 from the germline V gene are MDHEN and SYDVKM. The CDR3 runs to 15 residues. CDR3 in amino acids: CASSTPTGGDTEAFF. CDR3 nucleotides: TGTGCCAGCAGTACTCCTACAGGGGGTGACACTGAAGCTTTCTTT.

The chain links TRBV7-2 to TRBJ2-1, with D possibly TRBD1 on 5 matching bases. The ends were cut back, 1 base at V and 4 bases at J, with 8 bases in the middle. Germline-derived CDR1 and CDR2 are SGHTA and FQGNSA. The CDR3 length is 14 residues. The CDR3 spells CASSLGGQYNEQFF. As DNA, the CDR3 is TGTGCCAGCAGCTTAGGCGGACAATACAATGAGCAGTTCTTC.

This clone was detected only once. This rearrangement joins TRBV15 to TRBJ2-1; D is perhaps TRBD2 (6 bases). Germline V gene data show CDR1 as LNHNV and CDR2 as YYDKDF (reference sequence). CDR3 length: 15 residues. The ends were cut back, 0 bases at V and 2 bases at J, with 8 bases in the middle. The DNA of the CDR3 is TGTGCCACCAGCAGAGATGCGGGAACCTACAATGAGCAGTTCTTC. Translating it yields CATSRDAGTYNEQFF. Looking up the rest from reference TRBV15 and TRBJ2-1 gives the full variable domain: DAMVIQNPRYQVTQFGKPVTLSCSQTLNHNVMYWYQQKSSQAPKLLFHYYDKDFNNEADTPDNFQSRRPNTSFCFLDIRSPGLGDTAMYLCATSRDAGTYNEQFFGPGTRLTVL.

CDR3 amino acids: CASSLVGPGELFF. CDR3 nucleotide sequence: TGTGCCAGCAGTTTAGTGGGGCCCGGGGAGCTGTTTTTT. V is TRBV12-3 or TRBV12-4 and J is TRBJ2-2, with D perhaps matching TRBD1 (5 bases). The V end was cut by 1 base, the J end by 6 bases, with 6 bases between. The CDR3 is 13 residues long.

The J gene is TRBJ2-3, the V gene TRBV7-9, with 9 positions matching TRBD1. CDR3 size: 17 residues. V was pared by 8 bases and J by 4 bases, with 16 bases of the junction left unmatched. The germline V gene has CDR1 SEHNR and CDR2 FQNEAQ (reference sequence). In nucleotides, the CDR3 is TGTGCCAGCGACTACCAACCGGGACAGGGAGAGGCAGATACGCAGTATTTT. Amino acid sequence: CASDYQPGQGEADTQYF. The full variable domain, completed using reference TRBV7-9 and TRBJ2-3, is DTGVSQNPRHKITKRGQNVTFRCDPISEHNRLYWYRQTLGQGPEFLTYFQNEAQLEKSRLLSDRFSAERPKGSFSTLEIQRTEQGDSAMYLCASDYQPGQGEADTQYFGPGTRLTVL.

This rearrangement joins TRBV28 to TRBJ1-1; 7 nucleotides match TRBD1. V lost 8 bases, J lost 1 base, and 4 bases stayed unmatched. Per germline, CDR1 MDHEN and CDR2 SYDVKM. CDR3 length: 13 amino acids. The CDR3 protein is CASYRGGNTEAFF. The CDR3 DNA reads TGTGCCAGCTACAGGGGAGGGAACACTGAAGCTTTCTTT.

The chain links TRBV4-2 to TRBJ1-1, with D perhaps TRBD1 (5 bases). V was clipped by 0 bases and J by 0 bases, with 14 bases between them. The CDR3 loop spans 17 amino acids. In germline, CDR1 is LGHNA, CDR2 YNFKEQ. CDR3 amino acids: CASSQDGAASMNTEAFF. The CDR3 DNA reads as TGTGCCAGCAGCCAAGATGGGGCAGCTAGTATGAACACTGAAGCTTTCTTT.

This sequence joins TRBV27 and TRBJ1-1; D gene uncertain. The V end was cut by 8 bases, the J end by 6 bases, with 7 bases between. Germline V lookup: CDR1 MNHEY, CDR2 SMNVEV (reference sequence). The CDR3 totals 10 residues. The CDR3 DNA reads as TGTGCCAGCGGCATGTCTGAAGCTTTCTTT. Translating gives CASGMSEAFF.

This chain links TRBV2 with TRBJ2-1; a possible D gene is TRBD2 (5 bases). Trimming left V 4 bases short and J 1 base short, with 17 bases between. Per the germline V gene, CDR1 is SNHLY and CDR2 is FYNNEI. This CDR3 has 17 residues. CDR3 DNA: TGTGCCAGCAGTGTCCGACTCTTTTCGGGGTCCTACAATGAGCAGTTCTTC. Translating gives CASSVRLFSGSYNEQFF. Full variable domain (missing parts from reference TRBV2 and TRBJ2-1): EPEVTQTPSHQVTQMGQEVILRCVPISNHLYFYWYRQILGQKVEFLVSFYNNEISEKSEIFDDQFSVERPDGSNFTLKIRSTKLEDSAMYFCASSVRLFSGSYNEQFFGPGTRLTVL.

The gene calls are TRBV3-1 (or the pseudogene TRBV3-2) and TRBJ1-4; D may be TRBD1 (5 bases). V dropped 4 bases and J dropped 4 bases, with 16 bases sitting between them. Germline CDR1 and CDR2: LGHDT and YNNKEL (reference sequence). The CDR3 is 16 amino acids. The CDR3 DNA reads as TGTGCCAGCAGCCCCTCCGTACAGGTGTTTAATGAAAAACTGTTTTTT. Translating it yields CASSPSVQVFNEKLFF.